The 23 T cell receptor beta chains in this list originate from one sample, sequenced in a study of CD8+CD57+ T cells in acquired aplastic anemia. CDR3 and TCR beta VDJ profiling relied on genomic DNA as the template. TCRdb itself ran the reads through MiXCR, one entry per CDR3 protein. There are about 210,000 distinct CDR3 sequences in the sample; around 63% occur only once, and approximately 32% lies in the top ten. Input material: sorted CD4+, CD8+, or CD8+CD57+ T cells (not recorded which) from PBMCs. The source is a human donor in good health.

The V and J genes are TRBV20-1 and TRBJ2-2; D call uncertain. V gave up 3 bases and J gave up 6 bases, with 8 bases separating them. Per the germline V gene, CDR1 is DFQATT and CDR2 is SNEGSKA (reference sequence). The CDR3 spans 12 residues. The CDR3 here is CSASAGPGELFF. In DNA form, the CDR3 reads TGCAGTGCTAGTGCAGGCCCCGGGGAGCTGTTTTTT.

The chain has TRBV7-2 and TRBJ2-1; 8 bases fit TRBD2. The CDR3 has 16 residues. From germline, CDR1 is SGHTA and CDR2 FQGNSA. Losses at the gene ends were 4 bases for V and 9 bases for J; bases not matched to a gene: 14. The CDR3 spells CASSSPGTSDRGEQFF. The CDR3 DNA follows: TGTGCCAGCAGCTCGCCCGGGACTAGTGATCGCGGTGAGCAGTTCTTC.

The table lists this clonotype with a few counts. CDR3 residues: CASSSPQGQSTDTQYF. As DNA, the CDR3 is TGTGCCAGCAGCTCCCCGCAGGGACAAAGCACAGATACGCAGTATTTT. The J gene is TRBJ2-3, the V gene TRBV7-3, with a weak D call TRBD1 (6 bases). V was pared by 4 bases and J by 0 bases, with 14 bases between. CDR1 SGHTA and CDR2 FQGTGA come from the germline V gene. The CDR3 covers 16 residues. The full variable domain, its missing parts supplied by reference TRBV7-3 and TRBJ2-3, is GAGVSQTPSNKVTEKGKYVELRCDPISGHTALYWYRQSLGQGPEFLIYFQGTGAADDSGLPNDRFFAVRPEGSVSTLKIQRTERGDSAVYLCASSSPQGQSTDTQYFGPGTRLTVL.

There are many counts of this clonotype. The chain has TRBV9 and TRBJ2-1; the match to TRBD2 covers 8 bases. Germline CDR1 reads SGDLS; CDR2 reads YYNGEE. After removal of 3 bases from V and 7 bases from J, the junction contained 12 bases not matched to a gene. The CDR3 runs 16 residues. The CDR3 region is CASSEDSGGMRNEQFF. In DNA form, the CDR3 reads TGTGCCAGCAGCGAGGATTCGGGGGGGATGAGGAATGAGCAGTTCTTC.

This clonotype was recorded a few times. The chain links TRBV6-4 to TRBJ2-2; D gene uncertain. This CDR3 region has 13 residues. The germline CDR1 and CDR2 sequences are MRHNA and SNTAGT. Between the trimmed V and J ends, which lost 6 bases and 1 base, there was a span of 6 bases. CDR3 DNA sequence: TGTGCCAGCAGAGAGCAGAACACCGGGGAGCTGTTTTTT. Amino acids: CASREQNTGELFF.

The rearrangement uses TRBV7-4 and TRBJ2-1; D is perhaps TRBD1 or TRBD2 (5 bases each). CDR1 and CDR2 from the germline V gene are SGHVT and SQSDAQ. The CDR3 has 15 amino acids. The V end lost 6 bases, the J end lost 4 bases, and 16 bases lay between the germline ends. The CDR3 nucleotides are TGTGCCAGCAGAACACGGGGCGACCGGTACAATGAGCAGTTCTTC. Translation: CASRTRGDRYNEQFF.

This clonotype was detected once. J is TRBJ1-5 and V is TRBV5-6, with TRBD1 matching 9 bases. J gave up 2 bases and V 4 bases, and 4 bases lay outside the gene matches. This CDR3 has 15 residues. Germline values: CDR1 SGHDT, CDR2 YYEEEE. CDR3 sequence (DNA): TGTGCCAGCAGCACGAGGACAGGGGGCAATCAGCCCCAGCATTTT. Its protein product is CASSTRTGGNQPQHF.

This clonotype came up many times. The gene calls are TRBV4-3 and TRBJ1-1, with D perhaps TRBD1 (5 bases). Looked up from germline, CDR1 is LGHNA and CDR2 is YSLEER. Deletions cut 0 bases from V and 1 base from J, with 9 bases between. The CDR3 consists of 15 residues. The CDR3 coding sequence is TGCGCCAGCAGCCAAGAGGGGGGACGGAACACTGAAGCTTTCTTT. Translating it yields CASSQEGGRNTEAFF.

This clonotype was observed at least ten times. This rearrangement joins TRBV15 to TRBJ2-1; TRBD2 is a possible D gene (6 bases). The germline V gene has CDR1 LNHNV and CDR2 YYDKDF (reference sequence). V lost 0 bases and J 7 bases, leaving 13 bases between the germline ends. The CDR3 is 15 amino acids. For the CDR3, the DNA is TGTGCCACCAGCAGAGATTGGGGCGGGGCGAATGAGCAGTTCTTC. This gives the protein CATSRDWGGANEQFF.

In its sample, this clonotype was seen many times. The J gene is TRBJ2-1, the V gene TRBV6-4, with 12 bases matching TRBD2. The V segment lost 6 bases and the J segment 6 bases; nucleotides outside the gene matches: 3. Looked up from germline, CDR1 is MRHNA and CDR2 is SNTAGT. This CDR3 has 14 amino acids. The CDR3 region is CASSLAGGGNEQFF. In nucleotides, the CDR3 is TGTGCCAGCAGCCTAGCGGGGGGGGGCAATGAGCAGTTCTTC.

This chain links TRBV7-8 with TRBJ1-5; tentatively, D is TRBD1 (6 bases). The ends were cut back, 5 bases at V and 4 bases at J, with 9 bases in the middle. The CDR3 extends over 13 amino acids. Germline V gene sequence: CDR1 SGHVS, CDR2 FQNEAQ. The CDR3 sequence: CASSRQANQPQHF. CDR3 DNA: TGTGCCAGCAGCCGACAGGCAAATCAGCCCCAGCATTTT. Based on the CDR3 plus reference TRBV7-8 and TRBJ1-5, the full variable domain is GAGVSQSPRYKVAKRGQDVALRCDPISGHVSLFWYQQALGQGPEFLTYFQNEAQLDKSGLPSDRFFAERPEGSVSTLKIQRTQQEDSAVYLCASSRQANQPQHFGDGTRLSIL.

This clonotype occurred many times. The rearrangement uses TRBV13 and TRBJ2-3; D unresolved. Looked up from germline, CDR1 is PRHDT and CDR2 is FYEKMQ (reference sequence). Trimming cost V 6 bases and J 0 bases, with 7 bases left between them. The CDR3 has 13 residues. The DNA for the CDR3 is TGTGCCAGCAGAGGCCGTAGCACAGATACGCAGTATTTT. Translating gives CASRGRSTDTQYF.

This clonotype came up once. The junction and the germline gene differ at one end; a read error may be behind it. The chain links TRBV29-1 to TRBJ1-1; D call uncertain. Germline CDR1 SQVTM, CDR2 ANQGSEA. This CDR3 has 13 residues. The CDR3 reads CSWRSGLNIEAFF. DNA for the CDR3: TGCAGCTGGAGGTCCGGATTGAACATTGAAGCTTTCTTT.

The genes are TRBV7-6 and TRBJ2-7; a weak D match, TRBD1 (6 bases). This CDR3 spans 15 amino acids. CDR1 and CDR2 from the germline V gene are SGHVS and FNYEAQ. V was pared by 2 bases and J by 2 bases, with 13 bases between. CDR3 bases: TGTGCCAGCAGCTTAACGGGACAAAAAGCCTACGAGCAGTACTTC. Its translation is CASSLTGQKAYEQYF.

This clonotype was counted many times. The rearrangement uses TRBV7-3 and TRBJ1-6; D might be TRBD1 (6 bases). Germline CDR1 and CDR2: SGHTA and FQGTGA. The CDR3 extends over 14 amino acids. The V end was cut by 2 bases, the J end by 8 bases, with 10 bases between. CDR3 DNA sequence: TGTGCCAGCAGCTTACAGGGGATGGATTCACCCCTCCACTTT. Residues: CASSLQGMDSPLHF.

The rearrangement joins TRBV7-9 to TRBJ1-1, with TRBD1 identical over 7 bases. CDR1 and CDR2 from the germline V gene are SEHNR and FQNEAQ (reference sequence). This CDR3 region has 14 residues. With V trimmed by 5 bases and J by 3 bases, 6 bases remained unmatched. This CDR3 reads CASSRTGAHTEAFF. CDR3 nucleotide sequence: TGTGCCAGCAGCAGAACAGGGGCTCACACTGAAGCTTTCTTT.

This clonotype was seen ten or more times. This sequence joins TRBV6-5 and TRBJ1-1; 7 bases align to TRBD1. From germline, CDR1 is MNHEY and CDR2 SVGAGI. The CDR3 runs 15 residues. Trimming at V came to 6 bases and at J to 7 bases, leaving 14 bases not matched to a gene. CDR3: CASSPNPTGRIEAFF. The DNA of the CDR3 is TGTGCCAGCAGCCCCAACCCGACAGGGAGGATTGAAGCTTTCTTT.

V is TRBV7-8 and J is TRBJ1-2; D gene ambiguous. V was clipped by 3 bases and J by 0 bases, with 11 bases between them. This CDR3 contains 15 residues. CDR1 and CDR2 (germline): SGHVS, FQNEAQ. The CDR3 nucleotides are TGTGCCAGCAGCTTGTACACCAGAGCTAACTATGGCTACACCTTC. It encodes CASSLYTRANYGYTF.

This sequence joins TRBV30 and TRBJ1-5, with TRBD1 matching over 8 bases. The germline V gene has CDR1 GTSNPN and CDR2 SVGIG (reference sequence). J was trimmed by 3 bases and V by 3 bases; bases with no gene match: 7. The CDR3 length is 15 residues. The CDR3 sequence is CAWSGGGQANQPQHF. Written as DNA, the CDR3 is TGTGCCTGGAGCGGGGGGGGACAGGCCAATCAGCCCCAGCATTTT.

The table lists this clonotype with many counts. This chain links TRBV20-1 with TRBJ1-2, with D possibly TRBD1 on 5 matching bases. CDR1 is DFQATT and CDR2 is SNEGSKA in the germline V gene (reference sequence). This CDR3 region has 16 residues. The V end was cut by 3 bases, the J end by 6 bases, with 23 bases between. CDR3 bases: TGCAGTGCTAGGCCCGTGGGACGCTTGCCCGGCGATGGCTACACCTTC. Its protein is CSARPVGRLPGDGYTF.

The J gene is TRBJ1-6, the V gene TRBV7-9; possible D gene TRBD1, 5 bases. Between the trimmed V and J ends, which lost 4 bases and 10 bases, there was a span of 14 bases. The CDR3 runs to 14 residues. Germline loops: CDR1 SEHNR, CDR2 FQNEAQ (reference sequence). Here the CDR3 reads CASSSSSGGSPLHF. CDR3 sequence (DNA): TGTGCCAGCAGCTCCTCTAGCGGGGGATCACCCCTCCACTTT.

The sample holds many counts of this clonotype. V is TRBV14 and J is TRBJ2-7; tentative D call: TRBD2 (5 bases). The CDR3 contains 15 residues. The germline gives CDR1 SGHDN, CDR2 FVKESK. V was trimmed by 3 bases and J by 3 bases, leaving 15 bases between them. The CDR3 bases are TGTGCCAGCAGCCAGGATCGGGAACCTTTCTACGAGCAGTACTTC. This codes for CASSQDREPFYEQYF. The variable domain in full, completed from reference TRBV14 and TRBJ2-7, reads EAGVTQFPSHSVIEKGQTVTLRCDPISGHDNLYWYRRVMGKEIKFLLHFVKESKQDESGMPNNRFLAERTGGTYSTLKVQPAELEDSGVYFCASSQDREPFYEQYFGPGTRLTVT.

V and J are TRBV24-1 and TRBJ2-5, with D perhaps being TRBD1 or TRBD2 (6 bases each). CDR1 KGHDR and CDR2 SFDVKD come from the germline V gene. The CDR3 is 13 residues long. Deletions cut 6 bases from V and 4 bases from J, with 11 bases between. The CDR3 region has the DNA TGTGCCACCAGTAAAGGGGGGCGAGAGACCCAGTACTTC. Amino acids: CATSKGGRETQYF.